The sequence of this TCR beta chain was determined in a study of T cells in Graves' hyperthyroidism and ophthalmopathy. Study-level points and caveats: Before onset, ophthalmopathy was predicted by the model a median about six months earlier.

What was amplified from RNA transcripts were TCR beta CDR3 regions. TCR CDR3 regions were first amplified by RT-PCR with HTBI primers. TCRdb itself ran the multiplex PCR reads through MiXCR, one entry per CDR3 protein. The profile covers fewer than 750,000 distinct CDR3 sequences, with around 42% appearing a single time and about 8% taken by the ten largest. Remarks on this clonotype: The antigen is unknown.

V shed 4 bases and J shed 4 bases, with 22 bases lying between them. CDR1 and CDR2 from the germline V gene are ENHRY and SYGVKD. The CDR3 has 17 amino acids. Hyperthyroidism in the patients, aged 18 to 65, was newly diagnosed and under 2 months in duration. Pregnant or lactating patients were excluded, as were those with uncontrolled infection or other autoimmune disease. Clinical symptoms, serum thyroxine and TRAb, thyroid ultrasound and orbital computed tomography together formed the diagnostic basis. This TCR derives from a woman under 30 with Graves' hyperthyroidism. The rearrangement uses TRBV10-3 and TRBJ1-2; weak D call: TRBD1 (6 bases). Sequenced: peripheral blood or thyroid tissue (not recorded which). CDR3 in DNA: TGTGCCATCAGTGCAGGGATCGATGAGCAGGGGAGCTATGGCTACACCTTC. It translates to CAISAGIDEQGSYGYTF.